These 29 T cell receptor beta chains originate from one sample sequenced in a study of CD4 and CD8 cells across lung adenocarcinoma regions. TCRdb independently ran MiXCR on the PCR reads; one entry per CDR3 protein. Of roughly 20,000 distinct CDR3 sequences detected, roughly 46% appear once; the ten largest clones hold around a fifth. Sample: CD4+ T cells from the margin of a lung tumor. These receptors all come from a male donor with lung adenocarcinoma. The CD4 and CD8 labels of this study may be unreliable.

In its sample, this clonotype is medium-sized. This chain joins TRBV27 and TRBJ2-3; no clear D gene. Trimming took 4 bases from V and 6 from J, leaving 11 bases between them. Germline CDR1 MNHEY, CDR2 SMNVEV (reference sequence). The CDR3 has 13 amino acids. DNA for the CDR3: TGTGCCAGCAGTTCAGAGGTGAGGGATACGCAGTATTTT. Translated: CASSSEVRDTQYF.

V and J are TRBV4-2 and TRBJ2-5; TRBD1 or TRBD2 may be the D gene (5 bases each). The V gene's germline CDR1 is LGHNA and CDR2 YNFKEQ. V lost 6 bases and J 8 bases, leaving 25 bases between the germline ends. This CDR3 spans 16 amino acids. This chain's CDR3 is CASRGVGASDPDTQYF. As DNA, the CDR3 is TGTGCCAGCAGGGGGGTCGGGGCAAGTGACCCAGATACCCAGTACTTC.

The chain employs TRBV23-1 and TRBJ2-1; D not resolved. TRBV23-1 is known as an ORF, though its function is uncertain. V gave up 5 bases and J gave up 10 bases, with 21 bases separating them. The CDR3 spans 15 residues. The DNA of the CDR3 is TGCGCCAGCAGTAAGACGACCCAAGGGCCCTACGAGCAGTTCTTC. The encoded protein is CASSKTTQGPYEQFF.

The chain couples TRBV6-2 or TRBV6-3 to TRBJ1-1; D gene uncertain. The CDR3 consists of 17 residues. CDR1 MNHEY and CDR2 SVGEGT come from the germline V gene. Deletions cut 2 bases from V and 5 bases from J, with 21 bases between. The CDR3 nucleotides read TGTGCCAGCAGTTACAGGTCCCGGGGAGTGACGGGTACTGAAGCTTTCTTT. Its translation: CASSYRSRGVTGTEAFF.

V is TRBV6-1 and J is TRBJ1-2; TRBD1 aligns across 8 bases. V lost 2 bases to trimming and J lost 4 bases; unmatched junction nucleotides: 12. The CDR3 sequence is 17 residues long. CDR1 MNHNS and CDR2 SASEGT come from the germline V gene. CDR3 protein: CASSERAGGASFYGYTF. In nucleotides, the CDR3 is TGTGCCAGCAGTGAAAGGGCAGGGGGCGCGAGTTTCTATGGCTACACCTTC.

This clonotype was observed many times. The chain links TRBV6-4 to TRBJ2-1; 7 bases fit TRBD2. V was clipped by 4 bases and J by 7 bases; unmatched bases: 10. CDR1 is MRHNA and CDR2 is SNTAGT in the germline V gene. CDR3 length equals 15 residues. The CDR3: CASSGAAGEGNEQFF. DNA of the CDR3: TGTGCCAGCAGTGGGGCCGCGGGAGAAGGTAATGAGCAGTTCTTC.

V gene TRBV3-1 combines with J gene TRBJ2-2, with no clear D. In germline, CDR1 is LGHDT, CDR2 YNNKEL (reference sequence). The CDR3 loop spans 12 amino acids. V lost 1 base and J 7 bases, leaving 4 bases between the germline ends. The CDR3 here is CASSQVGGELFF. The CDR3 nucleotides are TGTGCCAGCAGCCAAGTCGGCGGGGAGCTGTTTTTT.

By frequency in the sample, this clonotype is medium-sized. The chain has TRBV25-1 and TRBJ2-5, with D perhaps TRBD1 or TRBD2 (5 bases each). The CDR3 is 16 amino acids. Germline assignment: CDR1 MGHDK and CDR2 SYGVNS. The ends were cut back, 2 bases at V and 1 base at J, with 14 bases in the middle. This chain's CDR3 is CASSERGPGRQETQYF. CDR3 DNA: TGTGCCAGCAGTGAAAGGGGACCCGGCCGCCAAGAGACCCAGTACTTC.

The chain combines TRBV27 with TRBJ2-1; TRBD1 matches 7 bases. Germline trimming cut 8 bases from V and 6 bases from J; bases unmatched to any gene: 4. The CDR3 has 12 amino acids. Germline loops: CDR1 MNHEY, CDR2 SMNVEV (reference sequence). The CDR3 spells CASGTVLNEQFF. The CDR3 DNA reads TGTGCCAGCGGGACAGTCCTCAATGAGCAGTTCTTC.

The chain joins TRBV6-1 to TRBJ2-4; no definite D call. Germline V gene lookup returns CDR1 MNHNS and CDR2 SASEGT. V was cut by 1 base and J by 6 bases, with 16 bases left in between. There are 16 residues in the CDR3. CDR3 loop: CASSEGRKRLGNIQYF. DNA for the CDR3: TGTGCCAGCAGTGAAGGGCGGAAACGGCTAGGAAACATTCAGTACTTC.

This clonotype was counted at least ten times. The V call is TRBV27, the J call TRBJ2-5; a possible D gene is TRBD1 (6 bases). In germline, CDR1 is MNHEY, CDR2 SMNVEV (reference sequence). The germline V and J ends were trimmed by 3 bases and 0 bases, with 11 bases remaining between them. The CDR3 length is 15 residues. The CDR3 DNA follows: TGTGCCAGCAGTTTTGGGCAGGGGTACCAAGAGACCCAGTACTTC. It encodes CASSFGQGYQETQYF.

This clonotype has a count of ten or more. The chain is built from TRBV10-2 and TRBJ1-5; TRBD1 agrees at 7 bases. The CDR3 totals 13 residues. Per the germline V gene, CDR1 is WSHSY and CDR2 is SAAADI. Losses at the gene ends were 6 bases for V and 1 base for J; bases not matched to a gene: 0. The CDR3 sequence: CASRDRSNQPQHF. CDR3 coding DNA: TGCGCCAGCAGGGACAGGAGCAATCAGCCCCAGCATTTT.

J is TRBJ1-5 and V is TRBV10-2; tentatively, D is TRBD1 (5 bases). The germline gives CDR1 WSHSY, CDR2 SAAADI. Trimming pared 3 bases from V and 3 bases from J, leaving 9 bases between. There are 14 residues in the CDR3. This CDR3 is CASSEGGANQPQHF. For the CDR3, the DNA is TGCGCCAGCAGTGAAGGAGGGGCCAATCAGCCCCAGCATTTT.

The CDR3 protein is CASRRPGRYNEQFF. CDR3 sequence (DNA): TGTGCCAGCAGACGTCCTGGTCGCTACAATGAGCAGTTCTTC. V and J are TRBV6-1 and TRBJ2-1; D call uncertain. The V gene's germline CDR1 is MNHNS and CDR2 SASEGT. The germline V and J ends were trimmed by 6 bases and 3 bases, with 12 bases remaining between them. The CDR3 loop spans 14 amino acids.

This clonotype was picked up many times. V gene TRBV6-5 combines with J gene TRBJ1-5; D gene unclear. Germline CDR1 is MNHEY and CDR2 is SVGAGI. The CDR3 is made up of 12 amino acids. V was shortened by 2 bases and J by 4 bases, with 3 bases between the two germline ends. The CDR3 loop reads CASSYGNQPQHF. The DNA for the CDR3 is TGTGCCAGCAGTTACGGGAATCAGCCCCAGCATTTT.

This chain connects TRBV7-6 to TRBJ2-1, with D possibly TRBD2 on 5 matching bases. Between the trimmed V and J ends, which lost 0 bases and 9 bases, there was a span of 12 bases. CDR1 SGHVS and CDR2 FNYEAQ come from the germline V gene. This CDR3 contains 14 residues. DNA for the CDR3: TGTGCCAGCAGCTTAGCGCCGGGGAGTGGTGAGCAGTTCTTC. Amino acid sequence: CASSLAPGSGEQFF. Full variable domain (remainder filled in from reference TRBV7-6 and TRBJ2-1): GAGVSQSPRYKVTKRGQDVALRCDPISGHVSLYWYRQALGQGPEFLTYFNYEAQQDKSGLPNDRFSAERPEGSISTLTIQRTEQRDSAMYRCASSLAPGSGEQFFGPGTRLTVL.

The chain carries TRBV6-1 and TRBJ2-3, with a tentative D call TRBD2 (6 bases). There are 16 residues in the CDR3. Germline V gene lookup returns CDR1 MNHNS and CDR2 SASEGT. V dropped 4 bases and J dropped 0 bases, with 14 bases sitting between them. The DNA for the CDR3 is TGTGCCAGCAGTGGTGGGGTGGGACTGAGCACAGATACGCAGTATTTT. It is translated as CASSGGVGLSTDTQYF.

In its sample, this clonotype was seen a few times. The rearrangement uses TRBV30 and TRBJ1-6, with a weak D call TRBD1 (5 bases). CDR1 GTSNPN and CDR2 SVGIG come from the germline V gene (reference sequence). The CDR3 spans 15 residues. V lost 7 bases and J 7 bases, leaving 20 bases between the germline ends. CDR3: CAYRRGRLGNSPLHF. Written as DNA, the CDR3 is TGTGCCTACAGAAGGGGCCGCCTTGGGAATTCACCCCTCCACTTT. The full variable domain, completed using reference TRBV30 and TRBJ1-6, is SQTIHQWPATLVQPVGSPLSLECTVEGTSNPNLYWYRQAAGRGLQLLFYSVGIGQISSEVPQNLSASRPQDRQFILSSKKLLLSDSGFYLCAYRRGRLGNSPLHFGNGTRLTVT.

As to this clonotype: The germline gene is not matched at one end of the junction; a read error may be the cause. The chain employs TRBV4-1 and TRBJ2-3; D possibly matches TRBD1 or TRBD2 (6 bases each). The CDR3 spans 16 residues. In germline, CDR1 is MGHRA, CDR2 YSYEKL. The CDR3 nucleotides are TGCGCCAGCAGCCCGGGGGCAGCGGCCAGCACAGAGACCCAGTACTTT. Encoded protein: CASSPGAAASTETQYF.

The V call is TRBV6-5, the J call TRBJ2-5, with a possible D match to TRBD2 (6 bases). The end of the DNA is better explained by TRBJ2-1, so the J call may be wrong. This CDR3 region has 20 residues. Germline assignment: CDR1 MNHEY and CDR2 SVGAGI. The CDR3 sequence: CASSYVGNTGEEGRLYEQFF. The DNA of the CDR3 is TGTGCCAGCAGTTACGTCGGGAACACCGGGGAGGAGGGGCGGTTGTATGAGCAGTTCTTC.

As to this clonotype: An end of the junction differs from the germline gene, which may be a read error. J is TRBJ2-3 and V is TRBV27, with D perhaps TRBD1 (5 bases). This CDR3 has 17 amino acids. Germline V gives CDR1 MNHEY, CDR2 SMNVEV (reference sequence). This CDR3 reads CASSPGRRACETDTQYF. CDR3 nucleotides: TGTGCCAGCAGTCCGGGCCGACGGGCTTGTGAGACAGATACGCAGTACTTT.

This clonotype was seen repeatedly, ten times or more. This chain links TRBV6-1 with TRBJ1-6, with 8 bases lining up with TRBD1. The CDR3 sequence is 16 residues long. In germline, CDR1 is MNHNS, CDR2 SASEGT. Germline trimming cut 6 bases from V and 7 bases from J; bases unmatched to any gene: 11. The CDR3 protein is CASRPPGTGFNSPLHF. The CDR3 DNA reads TGTGCCAGCAGACCCCCCGGGACAGGCTTCAATTCACCCCTCCACTTT.

This clonotype was observed a few times. The chain carries TRBV27 and TRBJ2-7; D may be TRBD1 or TRBD2 (5 bases each). CDR3 length: 17 amino acids. The ends were cut back, 5 bases at V and 9 bases at J, with 29 bases in the middle. In germline, CDR1 is MNHEY, CDR2 SMNVEV (reference sequence). The CDR3 region is CASSAGRGACGPDTQYF. The CDR3 coding sequence is TGTGCCAGCAGTGCGGGCCGAGGGGCTTGTGGCCCAGATACGCAGTACTTC.

This clonotype was picked up a small number of times. This sequence joins TRBV7-6 and TRBJ2-6, with 8 bases lining up with TRBD1. The ends lost 5 bases at V and 2 bases at J; junction bases unmatched: 11. The CDR3 totals 18 residues. CDR1 and CDR2 (germline): SGHVS, FNYEAQ. The CDR3 region is CASSPRRQGAAGANVLTF. CDR3 nucleotides: TGTGCCAGCAGCCCCCGGCGGCAGGGGGCAGCTGGGGCCAACGTCCTGACTTTC.

This clonotype was seen a handful of times. The J gene is TRBJ2-3, the V gene TRBV6-1; perhaps TRBD1 as D (5 bases). Trimming pared 9 bases from V and 0 bases from J, leaving 10 bases between. The germline V gene encodes CDR1 MNHNS and CDR2 SASEGT. The CDR3 covers 13 residues. In DNA form, the CDR3 reads TGTGCCAGTAGGCAGGGTAGCACAGATACGCAGTATTTT. Its translation is CASRQGSTDTQYF.

This clonotype was counted only a few times. Possible read error: a much larger clone is one base away. This chain joins TRBV6-1 and TRBJ2-5, with D tentatively TRBD2 (6 bases). Gene TRBJ2-1 matches the end of the DNA better, so the J call may be wrong. The CDR3 covers 14 residues. Germline CDR1 and CDR2: MNHNS and SASEGT. The CDR3 DNA reads TGTGCCAGCAGGGACTACCAAAGCTCCTACGAGCAGTTCTTC. Its translation: CASRDYQSSYEQFF.

This clonotype has a count of ten or more. The V and J genes are TRBV6-1 and TRBJ1-1; D perhaps matches TRBD1 (6 bases). Germline loops: CDR1 MNHNS, CDR2 SASEGT. The CDR3 runs to 13 residues. Trimming removed 3 bases at V and 5 bases at J, with 10 bases between. The CDR3 is CASSDGTTTEAFF. The CDR3 DNA reads as TGTGCCAGCAGTGACGGGACAACAACTGAAGCTTTCTTT.

In its sample, this clonotype was seen many times. J is TRBJ2-1 and V is TRBV14; tentative D call: TRBD1 (6 bases). The CDR3 consists of 15 residues. The V end lost 4 bases, the J end lost 2 bases, and 12 bases lay between the germline ends. Looked up from germline, CDR1 is SGHDN and CDR2 is FVKESK. The chain's CDR3 is CASSLTRQAYNEQFF. The CDR3 DNA is TGTGCCAGCAGCCTAACTAGACAGGCCTACAATGAGCAGTTCTTC. The whole variable domain, remainder taken from reference TRBV14 and TRBJ2-1, is EAGVTQFPSHSVIEKGQTVTLRCDPISGHDNLYWYRRVMGKEIKFLLHFVKESKQDESGMPNNRFLAERTGGTYSTLKVQPAELEDSGVYFCASSLTRQAYNEQFFGPGTRLTVL.

The rearrangement uses TRBV6-2 or TRBV6-3 and TRBJ2-1; 9 nucleotides line up with TRBD1. With V trimmed by 5 bases and J by 7 bases, 6 bases remained unmatched. This CDR3 has 14 residues. The germline V gene encodes CDR1 MNHEY and CDR2 SVGEGT. This chain's CDR3 is CASSKGTGKNEQFF. The CDR3 nucleotides read TGTGCCAGCAGTAAAGGGACAGGGAAGAATGAGCAGTTCTTC.